The sequence of this TCR beta chain was determined in a study of neurological immune-mediated disorders. This clonotype was seen at least ten times. Noted time point: technical triplicate 2. About a million sorted CD4+ or CD8+ T cells made each library. This CDR3 is built from 16 residues. The V end was cut by 0 bases, the J end by 5 bases, with 19 bases between. In germline, CDR1 is DFQATT, CDR2 SNEGSKA (reference sequence). The making of cDNA relied on 5'RACE with 10-nucleotide random UMIs. A single run covered 15-18 subjects with over 170 million TCR-beta sequences. TCRdb independently ran MiXCR on the 5' RACE reads; one entry per CDR3 protein. The sample records roughly 30,000 distinct CDR3 sequences, roughly 15% being singletons.

The sample consisted of CD4+ T cells from blood. The V and J genes are TRBV20-1 and TRBJ2-5, with D possibly being TRBD1 (6 bases). The source is a female donor with HTLV-1-associated myelopathy (HAM/TSP). The CDR3 sequence: CSARDPRGGGTETQYF. DNA of the CDR3: TGCAGTGCTAGAGATCCCCGGGGTGGGGGCACGGAGACCCAGTACTTC.